The 10 T cell receptor beta chains presented below share a single source sample, sequenced in a study of cytomegalovirus exposure and HLA in healthy donors. Primers for the PCR totalled 60 Vbeta and 13 Jbeta. Profiling relied on immunoSEQ multiplex PCR, and the TCRdb table lists in-frame clones only, not all of them. The table shows some 180,000 clones, with around 70% occurring only once. Sequencing was carried out using PBMCs. These receptors originate from a male donor in good health and CMV-seronegative.

This chain links TRBV18 with TRBJ2-5; TRBD1 matches at 9 bases. CDR3 length: 14 residues. Germline V gene data show CDR1 as KGHSH and CDR2 as LQKENI. V gave up 3 bases and J gave up 3 bases; unmatched junction bases: 2. The CDR3 DNA reads as TGTGCCAGCTCACCGAGGACAGGGGAAGAGACCCAGTACTTC. It codes for CASSPRTGEETQYF.

The J gene is TRBJ2-7, the V gene TRBV7-9; 9 bases map to TRBD1. The CDR3 is 17 residues long. Trimming at V came to 5 bases and at J to 4 bases, leaving 15 bases not matched to a gene. The germline CDR1 and CDR2 sequences are SEHNR and FQNEAQ (reference sequence). The CDR3 coding sequence is TGTGCCAGCAGCCCGGTGGCCCCTGGACAGGGGAGGTACGAGCAGTACTTC. Residues: CASSPVAPGQGRYEQYF.

Concerning this clone itself: Distinct nucleotide sequences in the sample also encode this CDR3. The gene calls are TRBV7-7 and TRBJ2-2, with 8 bases matching TRBD2. CDR1 is SSHAT, CDR2 FNYEAQ, per germline (reference sequence). With 5 bases clipped from V and 4 bases from J, the junction kept 6 bases outside the gene matches. This CDR3 spans 15 amino acids. CDR3 protein: CASSVTSGLTGELFF. CDR3 bases: TGTGCCAGCAGCGTCACTAGCGGTCTCACCGGGGAGCTGTTTTTT.

The chain recombines TRBV30 with TRBJ2-4, with D hard to call. V lost 3 bases and J lost 6, with 15 bases in between. This CDR3 contains 14 residues. Germline lookup yields CDR1 GTSNPN and CDR2 SVGIG (reference sequence). CDR3: CAWRAVASGNIQYF. The CDR3 DNA sequence: TGTGCCTGGAGGGCCGTAGCTTCGGGAAACATTCAGTACTTC. The complete variable domain, with remaining parts taken from reference TRBV30 and TRBJ2-4, reads SQTIHQWPATLVQPVGSPLSLECTVEGTSNPNLYWYRQAAGRGLQLLFYSVGIGQISSEVPQNLSASRPQDRQFILSSKKLLLSDSGFYLCAWRAVASGNIQYFGAGTRLSVL.

The chain uses TRBV28 and TRBJ1-5, with a tentative D call TRBD1 (5 bases). The CDR3 is 14 amino acids. Germline V gene lookup returns CDR1 MDHEN and CDR2 SYDVKM. V was trimmed by 3 bases and J by 7 bases, leaving 13 bases between them. The CDR3 DNA reads TGTGCCAGCAGTTTGGCTGGGGCTGAGCAGCCCCAGCATTTT. Protein sequence: CASSLAGAEQPQHF.

This chain uses TRBV9 with TRBJ2-3; 7 bases agree with TRBD1. The CDR3 totals 17 residues. Germline CDR1 and CDR2: SGDLS and YYNGEE. J gave up 0 bases and V 0 bases, and 7 bases lay outside the gene matches. CDR3: CASSVEGASLSTDTQYF. CDR3 sequence (DNA): TGTGCCAGCAGCGTAGAGGGGGCTAGCCTGAGCACAGATACGCAGTATTTT.

This clone was seen more than once but under ten times. V usage is TRBV9 and J usage is TRBJ2-7; 11 nucleotides agree with TRBD1. In germline, CDR1 is SGDLS, CDR2 YYNGEE. V gave up 3 bases and J gave up 3 bases; unmatched junction bases: 5. CDR3 length equals 15 residues. The CDR3, as DNA: TGTGCCAGCAGCGCCCGGGACAGGGGGTTCTACGAGCAGTACTTC. Translated: CASSARDRGFYEQYF. Full variable domain (outside the CDR3, taken from reference TRBV9 and TRBJ2-7): DSGVTQTPKHLITATGQRVTLRCSPRSGDLSVYWYQQSLDQGLQFLIQYYNGEERAKGNILERFSAQQFPDLHSELNLSSLELGDSALYFCASSARDRGFYEQYFGPGTRLTVT.

The chain couples TRBV7-3 to TRBJ2-2; perhaps TRBD2 as D (6 bases). The CDR3 loop spans 16 amino acids. V shed 2 bases and J shed 0 bases, with 10 bases lying between them. The germline V gene has CDR1 SGHTA and CDR2 FQGTGA. CDR3 region: CASSLRGGTNTGELFF. Here the CDR3 DNA reads TGTGCCAGCAGCTTACGGGGAGGCACGAACACCGGGGAGCTGTTTTTT.

This clone was observed a handful of times. The chain recombines TRBV9 with TRBJ2-5, with D possibly matching TRBD2 (6 bases). The CDR3 spans 13 residues. V dropped 1 base and J dropped 4 bases, with 8 bases sitting between them. Germline CDR1 and CDR2: SGDLS and YYNGEE. The CDR3 sequence is CASSVLGGETQYF. The CDR3 DNA is TGTGCCAGCAGCGTACTGGGGGGAGAGACCCAGTACTTC.

The chain combines TRBV2 with TRBJ2-2; maybe TRBD2 (5 bases). Trimming left V 4 bases short and J 5 bases short, with 5 bases between. This CDR3 is built from 12 residues. The germline gives CDR1 SNHLY, CDR2 FYNNEI. CDR3 in amino acids: CASSAGTGELFF. For the CDR3, the DNA is TGTGCCAGCAGTGCGGGGACCGGGGAGCTGTTTTTT. Supplemented by reference TRBV2 and TRBJ2-2, the full variable domain reads EPEVTQTPSHQVTQMGQEVILRCVPISNHLYFYWYRQILGQKVEFLVSFYNNEISEKSEIFDDQFSVERPDGSNFTLKIRSTKLEDSAMYFCASSAGTGELFFGEGSRLTVL.